Below are 11 T cell receptor beta chains sequenced from a single sample in a study of regulatory T cells in long-lasting Graves disease. The time point here: newly diagnosed GD, antithyroid drugs for less than 3 months. From PBMCs, RNA was extracted and then used to make the TCR library. Researchers made TCR beta libraries by using iRepertoire HTBI primers and running Arm-PCR on CDR3 regions. TCRdb itself ran the multiplex PCR reads through MiXCR, one entry per CDR3 protein. The sample holds fewer than 500,000 distinct CDR3 sequences; 15% to 20% are singletons and the top ten take 12%. These same records also appear under a second study, on T cells in Graves' hyperthyroidism and ophthalmopathy.

Sequences were derived from peripheral blood mononuclear cells (PBMCs), sampled at new diagnosis, from a patient treated with antithyroid drugs. The receptors were gathered from a man aged 35 to 55 with Graves disease.

The rearrangement uses TRBV12-3 or TRBV12-4 and TRBJ2-3; 12 bases align to TRBD2. The J call may be incorrect, as the DNA end agrees better with TRBJ2-5. This CDR3 has 18 residues. CDR3 protein: CASSRLAGGPVTGETQYF. The CDR3, as DNA: TGTGCCAGCAGTCGTCTAGCGGGAGGGCCGGTAACCGGGGAGACCCAGTACTTC.

This clonotype was counted only a few times. This chain joins TRBV20-1 and TRBJ2-7; D might be TRBD1 or TRBD2, each matching 7 bases. The CDR3 loop spans 14 amino acids. V gave up 6 bases and J gave up 6 bases, with 21 bases separating them. The V gene's germline CDR1 is DFQATT and CDR2 SNEGSKA (reference sequence). Here the CDR3 DNA reads TGCAGTGCCAGGGGGGGGGGGGCAGGTAGCGAGCAGTACTTC. It encodes CSARGGGAGSEQYF.

This clonotype was seen once. The genes are TRBV27 and TRBJ1-5; weak D call: TRBD1 (6 bases). The V gene lost 0 bases and the J gene lost 7 bases, with 13 bases spanning the gap. The CDR3 extends over 15 amino acids. Per the germline V gene, CDR1 is MNHEY and CDR2 is SMNVEV (reference sequence). CDR3 DNA sequence: TGTGCCAGCAGTTTATCGATCGGGGGCAGGCAGCCCCAGCATTTT. Its protein product is CASSLSIGGRQPQHF.

As regards this clonotype: A read error may account for a junction end that differs from germline. The chain is built from TRBV3-1 and TRBJ1-6, with D possibly TRBD1 on 5 matching bases. The germline V gene has CDR1 LGHDT and CDR2 YNNKEL (reference sequence). The CDR3 runs 15 residues. Here the CDR3 reads CASSRDRDSSSPLHF. As DNA, the CDR3 is TGTGCTAGCAGCCGGGACCGCGATTCGAGCTCACCCCTCCACTTT.

This clonotype was recorded many times. The chain recombines TRBV12-3 or TRBV12-4 with TRBJ2-7, with a tentative D call TRBD1 (5 bases). The CDR3 length is 14 residues. V gave up 3 bases and J gave up 3 bases, with 12 bases separating them. The CDR3 sequence: CASSFQGSRYEQYF. For the CDR3, the DNA is TGTGCCAGCAGTTTCCAGGGATCCCGCTACGAGCAGTACTTC.

This chain connects TRBV7-2 to TRBJ1-5; TRBD1 aligns across 7 bases. The junction had 7 bases not matched to a gene; V was cut back by 5 bases and J by 3 bases. This CDR3 contains 15 residues. Per the germline V gene, CDR1 is SGHTA and CDR2 is FQGNSA. The CDR3 region is CASSNPGQFNQPQHF. The CDR3 DNA sequence: TGTGCCAGCAGCAACCCGGGACAGTTCAATCAGCCCCAGCATTTT.

This clonotype has ten or more counts. The chain links TRBV30 to TRBJ2-7; no reliable D call. Germline V gene data show CDR1 as GTSNPN and CDR2 as SVGIG (reference sequence). The CDR3 has 11 amino acids. Trimming removed 2 bases from V and 4 bases from J, with 6 bases in between. Here the CDR3 reads CAWSTAYEQYF. The DNA of the CDR3 is TGTGCCTGGAGTACAGCTTACGAGCAGTACTTC.

There are a few counts of this clonotype. The chain joins TRBV7-9 to TRBJ2-1, with 13 nucleotides matching TRBD2. J lost 10 bases, V lost 5 bases, and 8 bases had no gene match. Looked up from germline, CDR1 is SEHNR and CDR2 is FQNEAQ (reference sequence). The length of the CDR3 is 15 residues. CDR3 DNA: TGTGCCAGCAGCCGCGGGACTAGCGGGATCCGGGAGCAGTTCTTC. It specifies CASSRGTSGIREQFF.

Many counts were recorded for this clonotype. This sequence joins TRBV28 and TRBJ1-1, with 8 nucleotides matching TRBD1. The germline V gene has CDR1 MDHEN and CDR2 SYDVKM. CDR3 size: 17 residues. J was trimmed by 0 bases and V by 2 bases; bases with no gene match: 8. CDR3: CASSLLGQGPMNTEAFF. The CDR3 bases are TGTGCCAGCAGTTTACTTGGACAGGGTCCCATGAACACTGAAGCTTTCTTT. Variable domain in full (rest from reference TRBV28 and TRBJ1-1): DVKVTQSSRYLVKRTGEKVFLECVQDMDHENMFWYRQDPGLGLRLIYFSYDVKMKEKGDIPEGYSVSREKKERFSLILESASTNQTSMYLCASSLLGQGPMNTEAFFGQGTRLTVV.

Details on this clonotype: Given a much more abundant clone one base away, this may be a read error. The rearrangement links TRBV5-1 to TRBJ1-1; D is uncertain. CDR3 length: 13 residues. Germline V gene sequence: CDR1 SGHRS, CDR2 YFSETQ. CDR3 amino acids: CASGLRTVGEAFF. The CDR3 DNA is TGCGCCAGCGGCTTGCGGACGGTGGGGGAAGCTTTCTTT.

This sequence joins TRBV7-8 and TRBJ2-7; D not resolved. Germline CDR1 and CDR2: SGHVS and FQNEAQ. Trimming left V 5 bases short and J 7 bases short, with 24 bases between. This CDR3 is 16 amino acids long. This CDR3 is CASSRFGRNEIREQYF. In DNA, the CDR3 is TGTGCCAGCAGCCGATTTGGCAGAAACGAGATTCGGGAGCAGTACTTC. Full variable domain (rest looked up from reference TRBV7-8 and TRBJ2-7): GAGVSQSPRYKVAKRGQDVALRCDPISGHVSLFWYQQALGQGPEFLTYFQNEAQLDKSGLPSDRFFAERPEGSVSTLKIQRTQQEDSAVYLCASSRFGRNEIREQYFGPGTRLTVT.